These 10 T cell receptor beta chains came from one sample sequenced in a study of shared clonotypes between healthy human individuals. Repertoires were generated with immunoSEQ multiplex PCR, while TCRdb's copy carries only in-frame clones and drops some. The profile shows over a million clones, more than 60% of them singletons. Material: memory CD4+ T cells sorted from blood. The subset denotes: CD45RA-negative fraction. Receptors originate from a man between 18 and 29 years old in good health.

This chain links TRBV14 with TRBJ1-2, with 8 bases fitting TRBD1. CDR1 and CDR2 from the germline V gene are SGHDN and FVKESK. J was trimmed by 5 bases and V by 3 bases; bases with no gene match: 5. This CDR3 contains 14 residues. The CDR3 DNA follows: TGTGCCAGCAGCCATGGACAGGGAGCTTATGGCTACACCTTC. Its translation: CASSHGQGAYGYTF.

The chain joins TRBV30 to TRBJ2-1; tentative D call: TRBD2 (5 bases). Trimming took off 4 bases at V and 2 bases at J, with 12 bases between the two ends. From germline, CDR1 is GTSNPN and CDR2 SVGIG (reference sequence). The CDR3 is 14 residues long. The CDR3 DNA reads TGTGCCTGGACTGGACCCGGGACCTACAATGAGCAGTTCTTC. Protein product: CAWTGPGTYNEQFF.

The rearrangement joins TRBV7-9 to TRBJ2-5; no clear D gene. Trimming left V 4 bases short and J 4 bases short, with 13 bases between. The germline V gene encodes CDR1 SEHNR and CDR2 FQNEAQ (reference sequence). The CDR3 consists of 14 residues. The CDR3 reads CASSSGSVGETQYF. The CDR3 DNA is TGTGCCAGCAGCTCGGGCTCGGTTGGAGAGACCCAGTACTTC.

The CDR3, as DNA: TGTGCCAGCAGCTTAAGGAAGTGGTACCAAGAGACCCAGTACTTC. This sequence encodes CASSLRKWYQETQYF. V is TRBV13 and J is TRBJ2-5; D gene unclear. Trimming pared 2 bases from V and 0 bases from J, leaving 10 bases between. This CDR3 has 15 residues. Germline V lookup: CDR1 PRHDT, CDR2 FYEKMQ (reference sequence).

The chain carries TRBV19 and TRBJ1-5; D is uncertain. The CDR3 runs 15 residues. With 5 bases removed from V and 0 bases from J, the gap between germline ends came to 11 bases. The germline V gene encodes CDR1 LNHDA and CDR2 SQIVND (reference sequence). CDR3 bases: TGTGCCAGTAGTTTGACACCTAATAGCAATCAGCCCCAGCATTTT. This codes for CASSLTPNSNQPQHF.

V is TRBV5-1 and J is TRBJ1-4, with D possibly being TRBD1 (5 bases). This CDR3 has 15 residues. Germline V gives CDR1 SGHRS, CDR2 YFSETQ. V lost 4 bases to trimming and J lost 0 bases, with 10 bases between them. The CDR3 DNA reads as TGCGCCAGCAGCGCCGCAGGGACAACTAATGAAAAACTGTTTTTT. Protein sequence: CASSAAGTTNEKLFF.

In this sample, this clone turned up once. The rearrangement links TRBV28 to TRBJ1-5; D is unresolved. The CDR3 is 17 amino acids. V lost 7 bases, J lost 2 bases, and 21 bases lay in between. CDR1 MDHEN and CDR2 SYDVKM come from the germline V gene. CDR3 DNA sequence: TGTGCCAGCATCCCCAAGAGGTACAGATTGGGCAATCAGCCCCAGCATTTT. Protein sequence: CASIPKRYRLGNQPQHF. Full variable domain (missing parts from reference TRBV28 and TRBJ1-5): DVKVTQSSRYLVKRTGEKVFLECVQDMDHENMFWYRQDPGLGLRLIYFSYDVKMKEKGDIPEGYSVSREKKERFSLILESASTNQTSMYLCASIPKRYRLGNQPQHFGDGTRLSIL.

This clone was detected only a few times. The gene calls are TRBV19 and TRBJ2-3; 12 bases line up with TRBD2. Looked up from germline, CDR1 is LNHDA and CDR2 is SQIVND (reference sequence). The CDR3 loop spans 15 amino acids. After removal of 8 bases from V and 1 base from J, the junction contained 4 bases not matched to a gene. This chain's CDR3 is CASARLAGGTDTQYF. The CDR3 coding sequence is TGTGCCAGTGCCCGACTAGCGGGAGGCACAGATACGCAGTATTTT.

The V gene is TRBV7-9, the J gene TRBJ2-3; 9 nucleotides line up with TRBD1. This CDR3 is 15 amino acids long. J was trimmed by 4 bases and V by 6 bases; bases with no gene match: 8. The germline V gene has CDR1 SEHNR and CDR2 FQNEAQ (reference sequence). CDR3: CASRPGTGKADTQYF. The CDR3 region has the DNA TGTGCCAGCAGACCCGGGACAGGGAAAGCAGATACGCAGTATTTT.

This clone was detected only a few times. The V gene is TRBV10-3, the J gene TRBJ1-6; D may be TRBD1 (6 bases). Trimming took 7 bases from V and 3 from J, leaving 10 bases between them. Germline V lookup: CDR1 ENHRY, CDR2 SYGVKD. The CDR3 consists of 14 residues. CDR3 in amino acids: CAITEGGYNSPLHF. The CDR3 coding sequence is TGTGCCATCACGGAGGGGGGCTATAATTCACCCCTCCACTTT.